The T cell receptor beta chain described here comes from a study of shared clonotypes between healthy human individuals (TCRdb year 2020). A note on the overall study: Three men and a couple of women, aged 18 to 49 years, made up the cohort. For each donor, CD4 naive and CD4 memory were each run on three plates, CD8 naive on two plates, and CD8 memory on one plate. To estimate repertoire size and how much clonotype sharing occurs between individuals, the study deeply sequenced the blood TCR repertoires of five healthy adults. To increase sequencing depth and limit assay-specific biases, TCR repertoire library preparation and sequencing were carried out by different laboratories using diverse techniques. Leukapheresis yielded between about 0.85 and 9 billion PBMCs per donor.

Summary of the overall study and its limitations: Pairwise subsampling indicated that sequencing depth was expected to affect the degree of clonotype sharing among donors. Compared with non-shared clonotypes, clonotypes shared by all four sorted-subset donors had higher generation probabilities. Sharing across several donors was observed for approximately 5% of naive CD4, about 4% of naive CD8, about 2.3% of memory CD4, and about 0.39% of memory CD8 clonotypes. Estimated clonotype richness was generally larger for naive than for memory subsets. The genetic and exposure-history diversity represented was limited by the small number of donors. Incomplete sequencing was indicated by rarefaction of sorted-subset datasets, despite the large sequencing depth. Sampling was restricted to blood, and TCR repertoires in tissue are likely to differ from TCR repertoires in blood.

Reading the germline V gene gives CDR1 SGHRS and CDR2 YFSETQ. The CDR3 goes from the cysteine to the phenylalanine over 16 residues. Of all the DNA, just the CDR3 is kept, 48 bases in frame from base 1. The junction shows trimming of 3 bases on V and 0 bases on J, plus 13 bases between the germline ends. Turning to this clone: There is no known antigen for this receptor. No clone much larger than this one lies a single base away; base qualities are absent.

Using the deep immunoSEQ assay, multiplex PCR amplified TCR CDR3 regions from genomic DNA. Genomic DNA extracted from each cell subset was distributed evenly over all wells of several immunoSEQ 96-well plates, and each plate served as one replicate. For sorted subsets, around 200 ng genomic DNA, equal to about 30,000 T cell genomes, was loaded into each replicate PCR. Purified libraries were measured with a Qubit 3.0 fluorometer, size-checked on a Bioanalyzer 2100, and measured again with the KAPA Library Quantification kit. Every immunoSEQ 96-well plate was sequenced on a separate single-read 150-cycle Illumina NextSeq 550 flow cell. In the paper's pipeline: Because the immunoSEQ output included only junctional sequences and no quality scores, the filtering could not be the same as the filtering used for full-length reads. To assign V/J genes and CDR3, sequences were annotated against IMGT germline references using PyIR, a Python wrapper for IgBLAST v1.9. Any read was removed if the V/J assignment was weak (E-value above 1e-6), the CDR3 was missing, or the read contained stop codons, out-of-frame junctions, or ambiguous translated residues. V3J clonotypes were defined by identical inferred V gene, J gene, and CDR3 amino acid sequence. The percentage overlap between two repertoires was calculated by dividing the number of shared unique clonotypes by the size of the smaller repertoire. RTK rarefaction, the Chao1 estimator, and Recon v2.1 estimates of unobserved clonotypes were used to assess repertoire richness. Generation probabilities were computed with OLGA for all TCRbeta clonotypes obtained by the gDNA method from a handful of donors. What TCRdb holds here is the immuneACCESS table cut down to in-frame rearrangements. Part of the clones is not present; checked against another copy, under half of the missing clones reflect an unresolved V gene, and the others are unexplained. Clone size and the V and J calls come from that table; the DNA yielded D and trimming. This sample has roughly 2.6 million clones in its table, and around 94% of those were observed once. Around 0.15% of the sample goes to the ten largest clones.

Healthy HIV-negative adults with no recently reported acute infections or vaccinations were included as donors. Only Caucasian adults living in Nashville, Tennessee, USA were represented among the donors. CD4+ T cells were enriched by magnetic negative selection; naive cells were then positively selected on CD45RA, and the negative fraction formed the memory subset. Blood was obtained by leukapheresis, after which PBMCs were separated by Ficoll-Histopaque density gradient centrifugation and cryopreserved in liquid nitrogen vapor phase. Purity and quantity of every magnetically sorted T cell population were checked by analytical flow cytometry. Each sorted fraction had its genomic DNA isolated and then quantified by UV absorbance on a Nanodrop 2000c.

The V and J genes are TRBV5-1 and TRBJ2-1; no confident D gene assignment can be made. The sequenced material came from naive CD4+ T cells sorted from blood. The label giving this sample's cell subset or site can be read as: CD45RA+ positively selected. This TCR was recovered from a man aged 18 to 35 in good health. In nucleotide form, the sequence is TGCGCCAGCAGCTCCGCCCTTATCACCTCCTACAATGAGCAGTTCTTC. It specifies CASSSALITSYNEQFF.